Reported below is one T cell receptor (beta chain). The sample belongs to a study of spatial heterogeneity in lung cancer. In the study overall: Where present, follow-up PBMC were sequenced a median of roughly two years after resection. Consistent detection of more beta-chain than alpha-chain sequences was observed.

TCRdb used MiXCR to reprocess the 5' RACE reads, holding one entry per CDR3 protein. The sample consists of around 110,000 distinct CDR3 sequences, 12% of them appearing once. Documented time point: blood at routine non-recurrence follow-up after resection. Sequencing of whole RNA from tumor, nontumor lung or frozen PBMC involved no sorting. CDR3 length: 12 residues. V lost 6 bases, J lost 4 bases, and 10 bases lay in between. CDR1 is MNHNY and CDR2 is SVGAGI in the germline V gene (reference sequence). This specimen consisted of PBMCs, obtained at follow-up. The gene calls are TRBV6-6 and TRBJ2-7; TRBD2 is a possible D gene (6 bases). The sequence came from a male donor with early-stage non-small cell lung cancer. CDR3 region: CASSHGGYEQYF. CDR3 DNA: TGTGCCAGCAGCCACGGGGGTTACGAGCAGTACTTC.